The 9 T cell receptor delta chains presented below share a single source sample, sequenced in a study of γδ T cells in repeated Plasmodium falciparum infection (TCRdb year 2021). Vgamma9/Vdelta2+ and Vdelta2-negative gammadelta T cell populations were flow-sorted from peripheral blood mononuclear cells for bulk TCR repertoire analysis. The library was produced with multiplex PCR. Sequenced on an Illumina MiSeq. TCRdb processed the public reads again with the CATT caller, after which rows with matching DNA were combined. For this sample the table gives roughly 93,000 delta-chain clones, of which over 1.1% were detected only once. The ten largest account for just under 9% of the sample. The sample consisted of gamma-delta T cells from blood. The source of these receptors is a pool of human donors (malaria-infected and uninfected, not separated).

In its sample, this clone was seen many times. TCRdb assigns this DNA the protein of a much larger clone, which departs from its translation at residue 10; this likely reflects a read error, and the protein shown comes from translating the DNA. The chain recombines TRDV2 with TRDJ3, with 7 nucleotides matching TRDD3. The germline CDR1 and CDR2 sequences are GEAIGNYY and EKD. The CDR3 contains 16 residues. The CDR3 DNA is TGTGCCTGTGACTGGGGGAGCTCCTGGGTCACCCGACAGATGTTTTTC. It specifies CACDWGSSWVTRQMFF.

This clone was picked up a small number of times. A read error is the likely source, as a far larger clone sits one nucleotide away. The sample carries other DNA sequences with the same CDR3. This chain connects TRDV3 to TRDJ1; D is unclear. In the absence of a J gene in TCRdb, the DNA was matched to germline to assign it here. The CDR3 runs to 19 residues. V lost 1 base to trimming and J lost 0 bases, with 27 bases between them. Germline values: CDR1 TVYSNPD, CDR2 GDNSRS (reference sequence). The CDR3 DNA reads as TGTGCCTTTACAGCTCGGTCCAACGGTGGGTTGGACTACACCGATAAACTCATCTTT. It yields the protein CAFTARSNGGLDYTDKLIF.

This clone was recorded a few times. The translation of this DNA and the TCRdb protein of a much larger clone differ at residue 10, probably owing to a read error; the protein shown here is translated from the DNA. The chain links TRDV2 to TRDJ3, with 8 nucleotides matching TRDD3. The J gene was not available in TCRdb and was assigned here by matching the DNA to germline segments. The CDR3 is 22 amino acids. The germline CDR1 and CDR2 sequences are GEAIGNYY and EKD. Trimming at V came to 0 bases and at J to 0 bases, leaving 15 bases not matched to a gene. As DNA, the CDR3 is TGTGCCTGTGACACCTTAAAACTGGGGGGTACCCCGAACTCCTGGGACACCCGACAGATGTTTTTC. As protein: CACDTLKLGGTPNSWDTRQMFF.

This clone was seen a handful of times. This likely reflects a read error, since a far larger clone is one base away. The same CDR3 can be traced to other DNA sequences in this sample. The chain links TRDV1 to TRDJ2; TRDD3 is a possible D gene (5 bases). TCRdb is silent on the J gene; assignment here came from matching the DNA to germline. Germline V CDR1 and CDR2: TSWWSYY, QGS. This CDR3 spans 15 amino acids. The DNA for the CDR3 is TGCGCTCTTGGGGAACTGCCTTACCGCACAGCACAACTCTTCTTT. Its protein is CALGELPYRTAQLFF.

This clone was seen only a few times. A far larger clone is only one base removed, so a read error is likely. Other DNA sequences in this specimen translate into the identical CDR3. The V call is TRDV2, the J call TRDJ3, with 12 bases identical to TRDD3. TCRdb leaves out the J gene; it was filled in here by matching the DNA to germline. Germline trimming cut 3 bases from V and 1 base from J; bases unmatched to any gene: 9. The CDR3 sequence is 20 residues long. Germline assignment: CDR1 GEAIGNYY and CDR2 EKD. The DNA for the CDR3 is TGTGCCTGTGACTCCTACTGGGGGATACTTCCGTCCTGGGACACCCGACAGATGTTTTTC. Translated: CACDSYWGILPSWDTRQMFF.

In its sample, this clone was seen a few times. A far larger clone is only one base removed, so a read error is likely. The chain uses TRDV1 and TRDJ1, with D perhaps matching TRDD2 (7 bases). Since TCRdb gives no J gene, matching the DNA to germline was used here to assign it. Germline V gene lookup returns CDR1 TSWWSYY and CDR2 QGS. The CDR3 sequence is 22 residues long. V was cut by 0 bases and J by 0 bases, with 29 bases left in between. The CDR3 coding sequence is TGTGCTCTTGGGGAACTTGGACCTTCCTCCCTACTGGGTGTGCGGGACACCGATAAACTCATCTTT. The encoded protein is CALGELGPSSLLGVRDTDKLIF.

This clone was observed many times. The chain uses TRDV2 and TRDJ1; D is undetermined. Deletions cut 0 bases from V and 4 bases from J, with 14 bases between. The CDR3 sequence is 15 residues long. Germline CDR1 and CDR2: GEAIGNYY and EKD. The CDR3 coding sequence is TGTGCCTGTGACACCGTATCCGTGAGGAGCGATAAACTCATCTTT. This sequence encodes CACDTVSVRSDKLIF.

Concerning this clone itself: TCRdb pairs this DNA with a much larger clone's protein that differs at residue 3, likely a read error; the protein shown was translated from the DNA. This chain connects TRDV2 to TRDJ2; possible D gene TRDD3, 5 bases. In the absence of a J gene in TCRdb, the DNA was matched to germline to assign it here. The CDR3 covers 17 residues. The V gene's germline CDR1 is GEAIGNYY and CDR2 EKD. The CDR3, as DNA: TGTGCCCGTGACACGATACTGTCGGGCCCCGCTAGAGCACAACTCTTCTTT. This sequence encodes CARDTILSGPARAQLFF.

This clone was seen more than once but under ten times. This likely reflects a read error, since a far larger clone is one base away. The sample carries other DNA sequences with the same CDR3. In nucleotides, the CDR3 is TGTGCCCTTGGGGAACGCCGCCCCATGGACTGGGGGATACGCTTCGGCTGGGACACCCGACAGATGTTTTTC. Translated: CALGERRPMDWGIRFGWDTRQMFF. The chain joins TRDV1 to TRDJ3; TRDD3 aligns across 13 bases. Because TCRdb records no J gene, it was assigned here through a match of the DNA to germline. The CDR3 has 24 amino acids. CDR1 is TSWWSYY, CDR2 QGS, per germline.